This TCR beta chain was sequenced in a study of T cell responses to AZD1222 COVID-19 vaccine. Looking at the study overall: Second-dose intervals near 4 or 12 weeks were combined. Study-wide points: Samples come after the peak T cell response, not at day 14.

Germline CDR1 reads MNHEY; CDR2 reads SVGAGI. The trim removed 5 bases at V and 0 bases at J, leaving 6 bases unmatched. The CDR3 length is 15 residues. Generated by immunoSEQ multiplex PCR, the TCRdb table keeps only in-frame clones and is missing some. This table holds approximately 57,000 clones, 70% to 90% found once. With regard to this clone: The antigen is unknown.

The specimen was peripheral blood, collected on day 0 of AZD1222 vaccination. The chain combines TRBV6-5 with TRBJ2-7, with TRBD2 matching over 8 bases. This TCR was recovered from an adult in good health. CDR3 nucleotide sequence: TGTGCCAGCAGTCTAAGGAGCGGGAGCTCCTACGAGCAGTACTTC. Residues: CASSLRSGSSYEQYF.